The rows below give T cell receptor beta chains drawn from one sample of a study of molecular identifiers for immune sequencing clone quantification. In TCRdb, the PCR reads were re-called with MiXCR into one record per CDR3 protein. Of just under 65,000 distinct CDR3 sequences in the sample, less than 20% were seen once. Sequences were obtained from naive CD8+ T cells from blood, with Jurkat cell RNA spiked in. The source is a human donor in good health. Some libraries in this study had Jurkat cell RNA spiked in. The CDR3 runs from the conserved cysteine through the conserved F or W. D genes are given only for firm matches. Rows give clone size only sometimes, using once, few, many, or a class for an expanded clone.

d_gene	v_gene	abundance	j_gene	CDR3aa	CDR3nt
NA	TRBV28	many	TRBJ1-3	CASTLDVSSGNTIYF	TGTGCCAGCACCCTGGACGTTAGCTCTGGAAACACCATATATTTT
NA	TRBV13	many	TRBJ2-3	CASSTRGQYTDTQYF	TGTGCCAGCAGCACGAGAGGGCAGTACACAGATACGCAGTATTTT
NA	TRBV7-6	NA	TRBJ1-1	CASSSGQGLGGIEAFF	TGTGCCAGCAGCTCAGGTCAGGGTCTCGGAGGCATTGAAGCTTTCTTT
NA	TRBV6-5	many	TRBJ2-1	CASRHPAGTSYNEQFF	TGTGCCAGCAGGCACCCCGCCGGGACAAGCTACAATGAGCAGTTCTTC
TRBD1	TRBV15	NA	TRBJ1-5	CATSSVTGKNQPRHF	TGCGCCACCAGCAGCGTGACAGGGAAGAATCAGCCCCGGCATTTC
NA	TRBV20-1	many	TRBJ1-5	CSARDPITPERDQPQHF	TGCAGTGCTAGAGACCCGATCACCCCGGAGAGGGATCAGCCCCAGCATTTT
NA	TRBV6-5	many	TRBJ1-3	CASSPQDGGNTIYF	TGTGCCAGCAGTCCCCAGGACGGTGGAAACACCATATATTTT
NA	TRBV7-8	many	TRBJ2-3	CASSFPGTSPTDTQYF	TGTGCCAGCAGCTTTCCAGGGACATCCCCAACAGATACGCAGTATTTT
NA	TRBV27	NA	TRBJ2-7	CASSLGGTLYF	TGTGCCAGCAGTTTGGGGGGAACGTTGTACTTC
TRBD2	TRBV3-1	many	TRBJ2-7	CASSQVGLAGGRSSYEQYF	TGTGCCAGCAGCCAAGTGGGACTAGCGGGAGGGCGAAGCTCCTACGAGCAGTACTTC
NA	TRBV15	many	TRBJ2-1	CATSRDHLQGSYNEQFF	TGTGCCACCAGCAGAGATCATTTACAGGGATCCTACAATGAGCAGTTCTTC
NA	TRBV21-1	few	TRBJ2-3	CASSNQRERADTQYF	TGTGCCAGCAGCAACCAGCGGGAGAGAGCAGATACGCAGTATTTT
NA	TRBV27	many	TRBJ2-6	CASSPFDSGANVLTF	TGTGCCAGCAGCCCCTTTGACTCTGGGGCCAACGTCCTGACTTTC
TRBD2	TRBV4-2	NA	TRBJ2-1	CASSQEWASGNNEQFF	TGTGCCAGCAGCCAAGAATGGGCTAGCGGGAACAATGAGCAGTTCTTC
TRBD2	TRBV4-1	many	TRBJ2-1	CASSNHGAGAVYNEQFF	TGCGCCAGCAGCAACCACGGAGCGGGAGCGGTCTACAATGAGCAGTTCTTC
NA	TRBV12-5	NA	TRBJ2-5	CASGLVPQETQYF	TGTGCTAGTGGTTTGGTACCCCAAGAGACCCAGTACTTC
NA	TRBV20-1	many	TRBJ1-2	CSARVGERSYNYGYTF	TGCAGTGCTAGAGTTGGGGAAAGGAGCTATAACTATGGCTACACCTTC
NA	TRBV5-1	few	TRBJ1-1	CASSQGGTCTEAFF	TGCGCCAGCAGCCAAGGTGGAACCTGCACTGAAGCTTTCTTT
TRBD2	TRBV6-5	many	TRBJ2-7	CASSYSAGGYEQYF	TGTGCCAGCAGTTACTCAGCGGGAGGGTATGAGCAGTACTTC
NA	TRBV3-1	many	TRBJ2-4	CASSPVVAKNIQYF	TGTGCCAGCAGTCCAGTTGTAGCCAAAAACATTCAGTACTTC
TRBD1	TRBV11-2	many	TRBJ2-7	CASRFTGTEYEQYF	TGTGCCAGCAGGTTTACCGGGACAGAGTACGAGCAGTACTTC
TRBD2	TRBV7-2	NA	TRBJ2-1	CASSMTSGRIDEQFF	TGTGCCAGCAGCATGACTAGCGGGCGGATTGATGAGCAGTTCTTC
TRBD1	TRBV7-9	many	TRBJ2-5	CASSLAKGAMGF	TGTGCCAGCAGCTTAGCAAAGGGGGCAATGGGCTTC
NA	TRBV5-5	few	TRBJ1-6	CASTRDNSPLHF	TGTGCCAGCACGAGGGACAATTCACCCCTCCACTTT
NA	TRBV7-9	many	TRBJ1-1	CASSSSLLAALNTEAFF	TGTGCCAGCAGCTCCTCACTGCTGGCAGCCCTCAACACTGAAGCTTTCTTT